This section outlines one T cell receptor beta chain sequence together with its context. As yet, its antigen is unknown. TCRdb's copy holds only in-frame clones and misses some; the assay was immunoSEQ multiplex PCR. The data hold about 84,000 clones, with 85% to 95% observed a single time. CDR1 is WSHSY, CDR2 SAAADI, per germline. V lost 0 bases, J lost 3 bases, and 21 bases lay in between. This CDR3 comprises 19 residues. The sample comes from a study of T cell responses to AZD1222 COVID-19 vaccine. Study outcomes and limitations: Clonal diversity was possibly underestimated, and the donors were mostly white British, with more females.

The starting material was peripheral blood, obtained 28 days after the second AZD1222 dose. This TCR came from an adult who received the AZD1222 COVID-19 vaccine. This chain joins TRBV10-2 and TRBJ1-3; D call uncertain. The CDR3 region is CASSESLGRASSGGNTIYF. As DNA, the CDR3 is TGCGCCAGCAGTGAGTCCTTGGGGAGGGCGTCGTCGGGTGGAAACACCATATATTTT.